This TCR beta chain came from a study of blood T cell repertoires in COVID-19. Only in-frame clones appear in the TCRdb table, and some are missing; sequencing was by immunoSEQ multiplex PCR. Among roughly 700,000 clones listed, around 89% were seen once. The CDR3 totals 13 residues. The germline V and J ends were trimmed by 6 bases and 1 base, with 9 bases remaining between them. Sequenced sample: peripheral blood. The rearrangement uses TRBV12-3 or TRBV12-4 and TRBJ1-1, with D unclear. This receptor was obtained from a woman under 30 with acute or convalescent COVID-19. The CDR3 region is CASRLHRNTEAFF. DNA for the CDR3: TGTGCCAGCAGACTACATAGGAACACTGAAGCTTTCTTT.